This TCR beta chain was captured by sequencing in a study of T cell clones after liver transplantation. In the study overall: TCRbeta sequencing after a pre-transplant mixed lymphocyte reaction identified graft-donor-reactive clones, later tracked in post-transplant blood. Until 12-24 months post-transplant, subjects got standard immunosuppression and no induction. Study observations and caveats: Compared with third party-reactive sequences, donor-reactive ones declined more, independent of withdrawal success. Graft donor-reactive T cells may have migrated into the graft rather than being deleted.

As to this clone: Its antigen is currently unknown.

The germline V gene has CDR1 SGHRS and CDR2 YFSETQ. Trimming removed 0 bases from V and 7 bases from J; junction bases left unmatched: 10. The CDR3 runs to 16 residues. Sequenced by immunoSEQ multiplex PCR; TCRdb stores in-frame clones only, minus some. Here the sample spans 70,000 to 80,000 clones, about nine tenths being singletons. The chain is built from TRBV5-1 and TRBJ2-1, with 7 nucleotides matching TRBD2. Sequences were derived from CD4+ T cells from blood, sampled before liver transplant. The sequence was obtained from a human donor who received a liver transplant. The CDR3 coding sequence is TGCGCCAGCAGCTTGGATGTTAGCGGGTGGGGAAATGAGCAGTTCTTC. Protein: CASSLDVSGWGNEQFF.